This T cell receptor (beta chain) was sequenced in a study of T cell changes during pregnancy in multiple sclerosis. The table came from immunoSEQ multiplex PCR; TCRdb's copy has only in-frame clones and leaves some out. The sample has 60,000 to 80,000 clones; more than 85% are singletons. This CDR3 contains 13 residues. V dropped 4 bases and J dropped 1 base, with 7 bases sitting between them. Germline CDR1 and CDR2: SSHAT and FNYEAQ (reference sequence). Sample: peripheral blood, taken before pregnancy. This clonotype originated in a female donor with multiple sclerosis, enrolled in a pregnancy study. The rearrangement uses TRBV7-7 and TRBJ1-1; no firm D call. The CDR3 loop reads CASSSDSNTEAFF. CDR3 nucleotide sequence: TGTGCCAGCAGCTCGGACTCGAACACTGAAGCTTTCTTT.